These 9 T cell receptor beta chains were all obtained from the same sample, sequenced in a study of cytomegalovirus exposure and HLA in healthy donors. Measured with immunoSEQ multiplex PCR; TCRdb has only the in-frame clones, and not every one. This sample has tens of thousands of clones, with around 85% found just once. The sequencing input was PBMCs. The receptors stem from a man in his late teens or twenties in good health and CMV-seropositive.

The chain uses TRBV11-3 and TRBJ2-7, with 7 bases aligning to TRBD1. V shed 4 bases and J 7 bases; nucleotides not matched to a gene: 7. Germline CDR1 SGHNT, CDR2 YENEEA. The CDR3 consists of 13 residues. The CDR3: CASSSIGGGEQYV. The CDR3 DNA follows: TGTGCCAGCAGCTCAATAGGGGGCGGGGAGCAGTACGTC.

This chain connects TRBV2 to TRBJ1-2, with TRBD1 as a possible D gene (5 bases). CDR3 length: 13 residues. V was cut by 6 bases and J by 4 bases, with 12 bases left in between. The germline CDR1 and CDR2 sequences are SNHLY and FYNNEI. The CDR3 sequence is CASSSTDRYGYTF. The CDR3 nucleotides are TGTGCCAGCAGCTCGACAGACCGCTATGGCTACACCTTC.

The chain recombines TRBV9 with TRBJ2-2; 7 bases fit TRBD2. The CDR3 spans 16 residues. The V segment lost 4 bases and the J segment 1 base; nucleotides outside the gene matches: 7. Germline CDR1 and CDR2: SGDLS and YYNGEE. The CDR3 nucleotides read TGTGCCAGCAGCCCCCGGCAGCGGGAGAACACCGGGGAGCTGTTTTTT. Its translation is CASSPRQRENTGELFF.

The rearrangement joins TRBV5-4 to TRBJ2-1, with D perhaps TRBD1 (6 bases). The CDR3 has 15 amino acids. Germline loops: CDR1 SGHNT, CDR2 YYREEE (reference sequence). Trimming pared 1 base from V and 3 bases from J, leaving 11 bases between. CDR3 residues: CASSLQGRVYNEQFF. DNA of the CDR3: TGTGCCAGCAGCTTGCAGGGGCGCGTCTACAATGAGCAGTTCTTC. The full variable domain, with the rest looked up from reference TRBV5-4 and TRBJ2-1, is ETGVTQSPTHLIKTRGQQVTLRCSSQSGHNTVSWYQQALGQGPQFIFQYYREEENGRGNFPPRFSGLQFPNYSSELNVNALELDDSALYLCASSLQGRVYNEQFFGPGTRLTVL.

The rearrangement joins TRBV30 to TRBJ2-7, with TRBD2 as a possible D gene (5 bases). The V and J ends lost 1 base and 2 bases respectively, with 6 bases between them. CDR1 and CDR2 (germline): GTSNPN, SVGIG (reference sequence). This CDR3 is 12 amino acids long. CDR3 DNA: TGTGCCTGGAGTGCTAGCACCTACGAGCAGTACTTC. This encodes CAWSASTYEQYF. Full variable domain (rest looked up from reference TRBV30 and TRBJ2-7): SQTIHQWPATLVQPVGSPLSLECTVEGTSNPNLYWYRQAAGRGLQLLFYSVGIGQISSEVPQNLSASRPQDRQFILSSKKLLLSDSGFYLCAWSASTYEQYFGPGTRLTVT.

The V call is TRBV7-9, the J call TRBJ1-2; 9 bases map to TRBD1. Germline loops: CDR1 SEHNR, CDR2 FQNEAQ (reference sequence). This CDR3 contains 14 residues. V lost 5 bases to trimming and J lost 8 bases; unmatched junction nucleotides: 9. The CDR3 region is CASSRDRDRAGYTF. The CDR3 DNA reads TGTGCCAGCAGCCGAGACCGGGACAGGGCCGGCTACACCTTC.

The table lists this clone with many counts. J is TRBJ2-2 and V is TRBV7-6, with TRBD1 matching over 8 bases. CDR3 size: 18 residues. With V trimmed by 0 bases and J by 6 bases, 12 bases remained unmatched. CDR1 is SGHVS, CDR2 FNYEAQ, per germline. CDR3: CASSLALYSGTGPGELFF. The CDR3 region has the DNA TGTGCCAGCAGCTTAGCCTTATACTCCGGGACAGGACCCGGGGAGCTGTTTTTT.

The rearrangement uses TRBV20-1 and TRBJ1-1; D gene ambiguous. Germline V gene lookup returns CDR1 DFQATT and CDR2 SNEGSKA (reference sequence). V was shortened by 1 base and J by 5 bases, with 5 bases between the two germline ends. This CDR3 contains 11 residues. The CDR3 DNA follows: TGCAGTGCTAGAGCGGGGACTGAAGCTTTCTTT. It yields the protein CSARAGTEAFF.

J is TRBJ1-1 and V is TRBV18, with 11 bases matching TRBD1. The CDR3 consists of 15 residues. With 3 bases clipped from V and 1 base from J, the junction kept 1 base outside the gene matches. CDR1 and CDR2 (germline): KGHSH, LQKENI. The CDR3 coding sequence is TGTGCCAGCTCACCCGGGACAGGGGGGAACACTGAAGCTTTCTTT. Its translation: CASSPGTGGNTEAFF.